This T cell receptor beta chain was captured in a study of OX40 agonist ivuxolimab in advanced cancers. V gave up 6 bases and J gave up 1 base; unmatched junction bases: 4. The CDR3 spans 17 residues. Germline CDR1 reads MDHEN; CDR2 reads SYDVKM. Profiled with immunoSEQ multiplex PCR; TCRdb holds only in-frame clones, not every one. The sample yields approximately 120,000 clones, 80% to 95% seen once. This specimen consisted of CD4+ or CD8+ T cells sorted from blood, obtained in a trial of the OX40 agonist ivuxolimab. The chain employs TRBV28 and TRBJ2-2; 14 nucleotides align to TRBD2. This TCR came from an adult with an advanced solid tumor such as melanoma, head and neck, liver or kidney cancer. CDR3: CASSGLAGGLNTGELFF. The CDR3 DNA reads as TGTGCCAGCAGCGGACTAGCGGGGGGCTTGAACACCGGGGAGCTGTTTTTT.